This T cell receptor beta chain derives from a study of blood T cells in healthy people across ages. Per sample, no less than 6 micrograms of total RNA were extracted. Germline loops: CDR1 SGHRS, CDR2 YFSETQ. The length of the CDR3 is 14 residues. The V end lost 4 bases, the J end lost 1 base, and 12 bases lay between the germline ends. Next came a second PCR, run for about 7 to 11 cycles, which used a sample-barcoded 5' primer along with a J-beta primer mix. Template switching added a 12-random-nucleotide identifier to every cDNA molecule. TCRdb passed the 5' RACE reads through MiXCR, listing each CDR3 protein once. The data show a few hundred thousand distinct CDR3 sequences, with 50% to 60% seen just once and under 65% held by the top ten.

The genes are TRBV5-1 and TRBJ2-7; D uncertain. The receptor comes from a man between 60 and 70 years old in good health. The sequencing input was blood. The CDR3 protein is CASSPDVHSYEQYF. The CDR3 DNA is TGCGCCAGCAGCCCGGATGTCCATTCCTACGAGCAGTACTTC.